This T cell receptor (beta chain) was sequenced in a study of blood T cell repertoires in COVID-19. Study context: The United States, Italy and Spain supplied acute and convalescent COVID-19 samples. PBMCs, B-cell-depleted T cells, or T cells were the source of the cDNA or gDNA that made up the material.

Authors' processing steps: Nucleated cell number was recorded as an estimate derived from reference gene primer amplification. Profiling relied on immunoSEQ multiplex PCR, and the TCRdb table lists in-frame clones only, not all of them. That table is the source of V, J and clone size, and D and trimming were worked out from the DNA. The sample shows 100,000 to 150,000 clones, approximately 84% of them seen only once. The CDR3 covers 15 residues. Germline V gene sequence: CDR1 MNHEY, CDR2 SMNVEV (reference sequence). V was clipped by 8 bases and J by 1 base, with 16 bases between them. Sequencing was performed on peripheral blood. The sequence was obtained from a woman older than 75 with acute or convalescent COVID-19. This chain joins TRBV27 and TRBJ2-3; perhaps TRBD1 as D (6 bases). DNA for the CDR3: TGTGCCAGCTCTGTCAGAGGGGGACGCACAGATACGCAGTATTTT. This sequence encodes CASSVRGGRTDTQYF.